This TCR beta chain was sequenced during a study of T cell responses to AZD1222 COVID-19 vaccine. About the study: Analysis merged second doses at about 4 or about 12 weeks.

Findings of the study overall: Repertoires were sampled only after the peak T cell response. Researchers report vaccine-associated CD4 TCRs spanning spike, with dominance at 160-218 and 743-854. Recipients of two AZD1222 doses showed rising Spike-specific TCR breadth and depth.

Of note for this clone: What it binds is not known.

V lost 6 bases, J lost 3 bases, and 6 bases stayed unmatched. Germline V gene lookup returns CDR1 MNHEY and CDR2 SVGEGT. There are 15 residues in the CDR3. The repertoire was sequenced with immunoSEQ multiplex PCR; TCRdb's copy has only in-frame clones and lacks some. The data contain about 140,000 clones, 85% to 95% of them singletons. The clonotype was recovered from an adult in good health. The V gene is TRBV6-2 or TRBV6-3, the J gene TRBJ2-7; the match to TRBD2 covers 12 bases. The material sequenced was peripheral blood, taken on day 0 of AZD1222 vaccination. CDR3 amino acids: CASSKTSGGLYEQYF. As DNA, the CDR3 is TGTGCCAGCAGCAAGACTAGCGGGGGCCTCTACGAGCAGTACTTC.